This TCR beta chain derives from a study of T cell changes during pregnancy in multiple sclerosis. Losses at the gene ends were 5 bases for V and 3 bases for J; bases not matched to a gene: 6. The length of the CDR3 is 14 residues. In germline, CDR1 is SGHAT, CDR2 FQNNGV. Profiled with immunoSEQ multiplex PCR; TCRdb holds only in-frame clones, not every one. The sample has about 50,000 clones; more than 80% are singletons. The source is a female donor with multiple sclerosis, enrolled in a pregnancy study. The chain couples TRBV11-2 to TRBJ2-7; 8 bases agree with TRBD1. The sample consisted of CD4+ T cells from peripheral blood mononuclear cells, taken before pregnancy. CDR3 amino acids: CASSPSTGGYEQYF. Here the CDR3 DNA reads TGTGCCAGCAGCCCCTCTACAGGGGGCTACGAGCAGTACTTC. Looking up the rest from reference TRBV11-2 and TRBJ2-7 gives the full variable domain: EAGVAQSPRYKIIEKRQSVAFWCNPISGHATLYWYQQILGQGPKLLIQFQNNGVVDDSQLPKDRFSAERLKGVDSTLKIQPAKLEDSAVYLCASSPSTGGYEQYFGPGTRLTVT.